A selection of T cell receptor beta chains follows, all from one sample in a study of radiotherapy plus CTLA-4 blockade in lung cancer. Assay used: immunoSEQ multiplex PCR; TCRdb lists only in-frame clones, some missing. The profile covers about 28,000 clones, with around three quarters appearing a single time and over 15% taken by the ten largest. Sequencing was performed on peripheral blood, taken from a patient treated with radiotherapy plus ipilimumab. All receptors come from a human donor with non-small cell lung cancer that progressed on radiotherapy plus ipilimumab. Both conserved end residues are part of each CDR3. D genes are given only for firm matches. Clone sizes are given selectively: once, few, many, or a class where the clone is expanded.

size	D	length	V	J	DNA	CDR3
.	TRBD1	17	TRBV2	TRBJ2-2	TGTGCCAGCAGTGAGGGTCTGGGGACAGGGTTAACCGGGGAGCTGTTTTTT	CASSEGLGTGLTGELFF
.	.	14	TRBV10-1	TRBJ2-4	TGCGCCAGCAGTCAGAGTGGGGCCAAAAACATTCAGTACTTC	CASSQSGAKNIQYF
.	TRBD1	14	TRBV4-1	TRBJ2-7	TGCGCCAGCAGCCAGGGACAGAGCTCCTACGAGCAGTACTTC	CASSQGQSSYEQYF
.	.	14	TRBV10-3	TRBJ2-3	TGTGCCACCCTCCCGAGTTATAGCACAGATACGCAGTATTTT	CATLPSYSTDTQYF
.	.	14	TRBV30	TRBJ2-3	TGTGCCTGGAGTTCCTACAGGGAGACAGATACGCAGTATTTT	CAWSSYRETDTQYF
.	.	15	TRBV4-1	TRBJ1-5	TGCGCCAGCAGCCAACAAGGATTGGGGAATCAGCCCCAGCATTTT	CASSQQGLGNQPQHF
.	.	16	TRBV11-1	TRBJ2-5	TGTGCCAGCAGCTCCGGGTCGTGGCAGGCCCAAGAGACCCAGTACTTC	CASSSGSWQAQETQYF
.	.	14	TRBV5-4	TRBJ2-2	TGTGCCAGCACCACTCCTGGCGGGACCGGGGAGCTGTTTTTT	CASTTPGGTGELFF
few	TRBD1	14	TRBV5-8	TRBJ2-5	TGTGCCAGCAGCCTACGGACAGGGGCTGAGACCCAGTACTTC	CASSLRTGAETQYF
.	.	16	TRBV19	TRBJ1-4	TGTGCCAGTAGTATAGATTTTGGTTCCACTAATGAAAAACTGTTTTTT	CASSIDFGSTNEKLFF
.	.	15	TRBV5-1	TRBJ2-2	TGCGCCAGCAATTTGGACAGCGCGAACACCGGGGAGCTGTTTTTT	CASNLDSANTGELFF
.	TRBD2	18	TRBV19	TRBJ2-3	TGTGCCAGTAGTAAAGCGGGACTCCGGGGCTTCGCGGAAGATACGCAGTATTTT	CASSKAGLRGFAEDTQYF
.	.	16	TRBV15	TRBJ2-3	TGTGCCACCAGCAGGACCAGGGGTAGCGGCACAGATACGCAGTATTTT	CATSRTRGSGTDTQYF
.	TRBD1	17	TRBV10-2	TRBJ1-5	TGCGCCAGCAGCCTCGCCCGTGGGACAGGGGCCGATCAGCCCCAGCATTTT	CASSLARGTGADQPQHF
.	.	13	TRBV7-2	TRBJ1-6	TGTGCCAGCTCTCGCGGGATTGGATCACCCCTCCACTTT	CASSRGIGSPLHF
.	TRBD2	14	TRBV5-1	TRBJ2-1	TGCGCCAGCAGCTTGGCCACGGGGGGAAATGAGCAGTTCTTC	CASSLATGGNEQFF
few	.	15	TRBV11-1	TRBJ2-5	TGTGCCAGCAGCTTCCGTCACCCCCCCCAAGAGACCCAGTACTTC	CASSFRHPPQETQYF
.	TRBD2	15	TRBV13	TRBJ2-1	TGTGCCAGCAGCCACCTAATCGCGGGAGCCAATGAGCAGTTCTTC	CASSHLIAGANEQFF
once	TRBD2	17	TRBV7-8	TRBJ2-7	TGTGCCAGCAGCTTAGCGGGTGGGACTAGCGGGACCTACGAGCAGTACTTC	CASSLAGGTSGTYEQYF
.	.	10	TRBV25-1	TRBJ2-5	TGTGCCAGCAGTGAAGGGACCCAGTACTTC	CASSEGTQYF
.	TRBD1	15	TRBV10-3	TRBJ2-1	TGTGCCATCACTCCGGGACAGGGGCCTTGGGGTGAGCAGTTCTTC	CAITPGQGPWGEQFF
.	TRBD2	17	TRBV4-1	TRBJ2-3	TGCGCCAGCAGCCAGGAGACTAGCGGGATGGGCACAGATACGCAGTATTTT	CASSQETSGMGTDTQYF
.	.	13	TRBV30	TRBJ1-2	TGTGCCTGGAGTGTCCCCCTCCTCTATGGCTACATCTTC	CAWSVPLLYGYIF
.	.	16	TRBV18	TRBJ2-3	TGTGCCAGCTCACCACCCAGCGTTTCTAGCACAGATACGCAGTATTTT	CASSPPSVSSTDTQYF
.	TRBD1	15	TRBV7-9	TRBJ2-3	TGTGCCAGCAGCCTGGACAGGGGCCGCACAGATACGCAGTATTTT	CASSLDRGRTDTQYF
.	.	15	TRBV29-1	TRBJ1-2	TGCAGCGTTGCAACCACGACAGGAGCTAACTATGGCTACACCTTC	CSVATTTGANYGYTF
medium-sized	.	13	TRBV28	TRBJ2-7	TGTGCCTCCCAAAGGGCAGTCACCTACGAGCAGTACTTC	CASQRAVTYEQYF
.	.	16	TRBV5-4	TRBJ2-1	TGTGCCAGCAGCTTCCCCTTAACTACGGCAGGGAATGAGCAGTTCTTC	CASSFPLTTAGNEQFF
.	TRBD1	16	TRBV27	TRBJ2-1	TGTGCCAGCAGTTTGGGTTGGGACAGCCCTTACAATGAGCAGTTCTTC	CASSLGWDSPYNEQFF
.	TRBD1	16	TRBV7-4	TRBJ1-1	TGTGCCAGCAGCTTTATACGGGGACAGTTGAACACTGAAGCTTTCTTT	CASSFIRGQLNTEAFF
.	.	15	TRBV19	TRBJ2-1	TGTGCCAGTAGTATACGGCAGGCGGCCAACAATGAGCAGTTCTTC	CASSIRQAANNEQFF
.	TRBD1	15	TRBV9	TRBJ2-1	TGTGCCAGCAGCGGAGGACAGGGGGAATACAATGAGCAGTTCTTC	CASSGGQGEYNEQFF
.	.	13	TRBV2	TRBJ1-2	TGTGCCAGCAGTGAAGCGCGGGGGCATGGCTACACCTTC	CASSEARGHGYTF
.	.	16	TRBV18	TRBJ2-1	TGTGCCAGCTCACCACAACTGACCCAATCCTACAATGAGCAGTTCTTC	CASSPQLTQSYNEQFF
.	.	14	TRBV6-8	TRBJ1-1	TGTGCCAGCAGTTACGGGGGGCAAAACACTGAAGCTTTCTTT	CASSYGGQNTEAFF